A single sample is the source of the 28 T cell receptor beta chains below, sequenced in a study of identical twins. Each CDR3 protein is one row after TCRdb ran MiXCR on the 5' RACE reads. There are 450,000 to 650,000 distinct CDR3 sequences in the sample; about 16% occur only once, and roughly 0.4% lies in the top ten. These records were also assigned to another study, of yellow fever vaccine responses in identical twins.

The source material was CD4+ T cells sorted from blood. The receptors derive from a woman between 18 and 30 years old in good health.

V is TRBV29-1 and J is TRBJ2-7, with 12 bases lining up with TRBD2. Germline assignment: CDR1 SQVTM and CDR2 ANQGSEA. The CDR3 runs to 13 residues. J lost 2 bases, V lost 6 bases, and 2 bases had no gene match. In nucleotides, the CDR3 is TGCAGCGTGTGGACTAGCGGGGCCTACGAGCAGTACTTC. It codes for CSVWTSGAYEQYF.

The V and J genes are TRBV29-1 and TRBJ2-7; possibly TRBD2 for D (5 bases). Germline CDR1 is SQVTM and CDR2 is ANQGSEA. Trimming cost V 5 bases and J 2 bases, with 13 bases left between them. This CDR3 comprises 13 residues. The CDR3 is CSVSTRLTYEQYF. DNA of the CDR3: TGCAGCGTTTCCACAAGACTAACCTACGAGCAGTACTTC.

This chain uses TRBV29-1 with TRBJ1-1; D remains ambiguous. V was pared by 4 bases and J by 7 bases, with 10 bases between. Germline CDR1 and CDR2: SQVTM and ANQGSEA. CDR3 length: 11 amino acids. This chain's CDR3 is CSVGGVNEAFF. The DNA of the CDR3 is TGCAGCGTTGGGGGAGTAAATGAAGCTTTCTTT.

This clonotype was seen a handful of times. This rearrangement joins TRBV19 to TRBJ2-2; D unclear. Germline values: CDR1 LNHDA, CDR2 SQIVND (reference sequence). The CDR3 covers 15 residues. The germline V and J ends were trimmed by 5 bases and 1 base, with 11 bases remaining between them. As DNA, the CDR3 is TGTGCCAGTAGTCTACGCCAACTGAACACCGGGGAGCTGTTTTTT. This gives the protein CASSLRQLNTGELFF.

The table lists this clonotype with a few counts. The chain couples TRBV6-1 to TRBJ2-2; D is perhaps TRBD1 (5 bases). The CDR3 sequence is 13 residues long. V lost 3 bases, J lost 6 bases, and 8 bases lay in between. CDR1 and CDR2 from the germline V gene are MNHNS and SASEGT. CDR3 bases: TGTGCCAGCAGTGACAGGGTATCCGGGGAGCTGTTTTTT. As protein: CASSDRVSGELFF.

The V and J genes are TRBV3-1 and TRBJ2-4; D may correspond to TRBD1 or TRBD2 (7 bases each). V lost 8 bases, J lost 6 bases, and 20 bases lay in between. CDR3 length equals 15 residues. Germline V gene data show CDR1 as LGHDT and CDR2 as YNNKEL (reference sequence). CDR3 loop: CASRRQGGSGNIQYF. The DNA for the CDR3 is TGTGCCAGCCGCCGACAGGGAGGGTCCGGAAACATTCAGTACTTC. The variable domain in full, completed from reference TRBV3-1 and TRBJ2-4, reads DTAVSQTPKYLVTQMGNDKSIKCEQNLGHDTMYWYKQDSKKFLKIMFSYNNKELIINETVPNRFSPKSPDKAHLNLHINSLELGDSAVYFCASRRQGGSGNIQYFGAGTRLSVL.

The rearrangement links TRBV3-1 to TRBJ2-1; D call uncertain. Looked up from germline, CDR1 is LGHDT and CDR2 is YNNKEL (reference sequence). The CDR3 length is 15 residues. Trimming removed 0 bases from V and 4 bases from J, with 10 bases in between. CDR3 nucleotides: TGTGCCAGCAGCCAAGAAAGCGTCCCGTACAATGAGCAGTTCTTC. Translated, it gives CASSQESVPYNEQFF.

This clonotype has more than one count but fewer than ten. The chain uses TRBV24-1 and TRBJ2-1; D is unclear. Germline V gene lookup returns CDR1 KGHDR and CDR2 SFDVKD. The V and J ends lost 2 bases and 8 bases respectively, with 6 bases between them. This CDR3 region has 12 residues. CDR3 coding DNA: TGTGCCACCAGTGATTCTGGACATGAGCAGTTCTTC. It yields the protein CATSDSGHEQFF.

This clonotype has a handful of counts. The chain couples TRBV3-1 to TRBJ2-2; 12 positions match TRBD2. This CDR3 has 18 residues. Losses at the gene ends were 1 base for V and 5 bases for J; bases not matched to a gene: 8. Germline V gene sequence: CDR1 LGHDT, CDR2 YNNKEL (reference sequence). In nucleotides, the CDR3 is TGTGCCAGCAGCCAAGCCAGACTAGCGGGAGCCCCTACCGGGGAGCTGTTTTTT. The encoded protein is CASSQARLAGAPTGELFF.

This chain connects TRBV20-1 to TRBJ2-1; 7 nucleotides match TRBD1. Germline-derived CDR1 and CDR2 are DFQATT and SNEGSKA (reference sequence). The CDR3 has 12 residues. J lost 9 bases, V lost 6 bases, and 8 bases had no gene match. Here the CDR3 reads CSARTGLVEQFF. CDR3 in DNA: TGCAGTGCCCGGACAGGTTTGGTTGAGCAGTTCTTC.

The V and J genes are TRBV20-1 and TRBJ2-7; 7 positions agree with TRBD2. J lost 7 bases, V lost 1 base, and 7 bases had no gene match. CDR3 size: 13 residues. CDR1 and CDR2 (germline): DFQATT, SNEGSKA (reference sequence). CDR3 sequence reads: CSARVTPGGEQYV. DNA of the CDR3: TGCAGTGCTAGAGTCACCCCGGGGGGAGAGCAGTACGTC.

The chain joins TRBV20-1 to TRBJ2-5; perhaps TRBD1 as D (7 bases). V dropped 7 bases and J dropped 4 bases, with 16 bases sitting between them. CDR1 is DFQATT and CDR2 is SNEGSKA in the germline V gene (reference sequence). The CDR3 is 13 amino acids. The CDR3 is CSGQGGAGETQYF. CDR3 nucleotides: TGCAGTGGACAGGGCGGGGCCGGAGAGACCCAGTACTTC.

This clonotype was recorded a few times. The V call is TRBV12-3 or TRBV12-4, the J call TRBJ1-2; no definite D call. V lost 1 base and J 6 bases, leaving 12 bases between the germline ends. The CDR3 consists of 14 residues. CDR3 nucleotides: TGTGCCAGCAGTTTAGGGCCCCGTGGCGATGGCTACACCTTC. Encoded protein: CASSLGPRGDGYTF.

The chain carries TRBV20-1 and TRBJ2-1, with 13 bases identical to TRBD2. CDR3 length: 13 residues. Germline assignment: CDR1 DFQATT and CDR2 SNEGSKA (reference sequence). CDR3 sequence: CSLLAGGHNEQFF. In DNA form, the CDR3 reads TGCAGCCTACTAGCGGGGGGGCACAATGAGCAGTTCTTC.

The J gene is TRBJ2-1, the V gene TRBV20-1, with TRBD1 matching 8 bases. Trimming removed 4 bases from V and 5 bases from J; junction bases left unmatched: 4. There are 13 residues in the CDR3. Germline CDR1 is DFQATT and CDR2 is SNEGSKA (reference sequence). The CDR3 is CSAIRTGNNEQFF. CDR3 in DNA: TGCAGTGCTATAAGGACAGGGAACAATGAGCAGTTCTTC.

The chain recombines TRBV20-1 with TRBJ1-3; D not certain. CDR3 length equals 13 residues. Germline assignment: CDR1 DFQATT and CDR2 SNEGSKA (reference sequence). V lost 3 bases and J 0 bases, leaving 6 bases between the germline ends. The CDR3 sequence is CSASKGSGNTIYF. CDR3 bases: TGCAGTGCTAGTAAGGGCTCTGGAAACACCATATATTTT.

The CDR3 nucleotides read TGTGCCAGCAGCTTGGCTACTAGCGGGGGGTCTAAAAGCTCCTACAATGAGCAGTTCTTC. It specifies CASSLATSGGSKSSYNEQFF. This chain uses TRBV5-6 with TRBJ2-1, with 12 bases aligning to TRBD2. Germline-derived CDR1 and CDR2 are SGHDT and YYEEEE. J was trimmed by 0 bases and V by 0 bases; bases with no gene match: 10. The CDR3 is 20 amino acids.

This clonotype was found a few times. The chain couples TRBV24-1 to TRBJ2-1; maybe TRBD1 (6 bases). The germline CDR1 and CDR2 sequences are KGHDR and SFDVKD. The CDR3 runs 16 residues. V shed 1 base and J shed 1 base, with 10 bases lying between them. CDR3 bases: TGTGCCACCAGTGATTTAGGGCAGGGGTCCTACAATGAGCAGTTCTTC. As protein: CATSDLGQGSYNEQFF.

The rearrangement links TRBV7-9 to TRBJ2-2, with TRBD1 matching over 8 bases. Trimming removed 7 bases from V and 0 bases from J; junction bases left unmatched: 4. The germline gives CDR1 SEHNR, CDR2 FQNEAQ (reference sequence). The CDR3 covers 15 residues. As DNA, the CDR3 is TGTGCCAGCAACACACAGGGGGCGAACACCGGGGAGCTGTTTTTT. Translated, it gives CASNTQGANTGELFF.

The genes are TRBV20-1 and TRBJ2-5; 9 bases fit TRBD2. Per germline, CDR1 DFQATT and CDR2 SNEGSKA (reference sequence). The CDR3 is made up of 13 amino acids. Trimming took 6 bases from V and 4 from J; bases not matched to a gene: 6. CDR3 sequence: CSATLAGVETQYF. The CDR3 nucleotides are TGCAGTGCCACCTTAGCGGGAGTAGAGACCCAGTACTTC.

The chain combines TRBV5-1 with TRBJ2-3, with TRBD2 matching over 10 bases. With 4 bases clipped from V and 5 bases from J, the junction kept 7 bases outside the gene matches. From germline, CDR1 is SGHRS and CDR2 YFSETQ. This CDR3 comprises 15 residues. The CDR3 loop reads CASSSSSGGVDTQYF. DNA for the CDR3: TGCGCCAGCAGCAGCTCTAGCGGGGGAGTAGATACGCAGTATTTT.

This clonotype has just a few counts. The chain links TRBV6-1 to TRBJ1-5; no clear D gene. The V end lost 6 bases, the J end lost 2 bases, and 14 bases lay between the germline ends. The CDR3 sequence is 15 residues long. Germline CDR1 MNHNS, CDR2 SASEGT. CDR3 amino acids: CASRPGRSGNQPQHF. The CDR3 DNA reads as TGTGCCAGCAGGCCCGGTCGGTCTGGCAATCAGCCCCAGCATTTT.

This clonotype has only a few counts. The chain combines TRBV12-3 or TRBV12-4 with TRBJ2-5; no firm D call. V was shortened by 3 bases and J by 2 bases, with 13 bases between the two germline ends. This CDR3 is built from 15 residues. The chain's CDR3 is CASSFGRAIQETQYF. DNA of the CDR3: TGTGCCAGCAGTTTCGGTAGGGCGATACAAGAGACCCAGTACTTC.

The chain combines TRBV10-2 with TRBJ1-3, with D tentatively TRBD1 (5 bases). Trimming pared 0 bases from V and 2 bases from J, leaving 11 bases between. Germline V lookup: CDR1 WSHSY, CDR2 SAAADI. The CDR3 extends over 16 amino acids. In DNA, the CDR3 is TGCGCCAGCAGTGAGTCGAAGGCAGGGACTGGAAACACCATATATTTT. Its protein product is CASSESKAGTGNTIYF.

The CDR3 is CSAPDAPSGEQFF. CDR3 bases: TGCAGTGCCCCTGACGCCCCTAGCGGAGAGCAGTTCTTC. This chain joins TRBV20-1 and TRBJ2-1; the match to TRBD2 covers 7 bases. Germline V gives CDR1 DFQATT, CDR2 SNEGSKA (reference sequence). The trim removed 6 bases at V and 10 bases at J, leaving 12 bases unmatched. The CDR3 totals 13 residues.

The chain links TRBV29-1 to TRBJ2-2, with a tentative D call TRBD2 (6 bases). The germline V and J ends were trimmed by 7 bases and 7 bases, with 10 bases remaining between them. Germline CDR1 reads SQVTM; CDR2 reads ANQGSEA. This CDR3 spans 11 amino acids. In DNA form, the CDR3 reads TGCAGCGCTCGCGGGAACGGGGAGCTGTTTTTT. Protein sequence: CSARGNGELFF.

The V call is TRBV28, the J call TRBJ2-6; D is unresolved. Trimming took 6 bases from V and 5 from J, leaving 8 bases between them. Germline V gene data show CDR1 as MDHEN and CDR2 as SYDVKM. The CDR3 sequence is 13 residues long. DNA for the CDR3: TGTGCCAGCAGCCTCCTAAGGGCCAACGTCCTGACTTTC. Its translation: CASSLLRANVLTF.

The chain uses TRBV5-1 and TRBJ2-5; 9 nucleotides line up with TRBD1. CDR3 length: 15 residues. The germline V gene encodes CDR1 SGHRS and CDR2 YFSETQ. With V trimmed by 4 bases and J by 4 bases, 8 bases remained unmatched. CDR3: CASSTGTGIRETQYF. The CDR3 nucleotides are TGCGCCAGCAGCACTGGGACAGGGATTCGAGAGACCCAGTACTTC.